Shown below are 18 T cell receptor beta chains from a single sample sequenced in a study of T cells in Graves' hyperthyroidism and ophthalmopathy. From RNA transcripts, TCR beta CDR3 regions were amplified. HTBI primers were employed in a first-round RT-PCR of the TCR CDR3. A single record per CDR3 protein comes from TCRdb applying MiXCR to the multiplex PCR reads. The sample yields 530,000 or so distinct CDR3 sequences, 46% seen once. Source material: peripheral blood or thyroid tissue (not recorded which). These receptors all come from a young woman with Graves' hyperthyroidism.

This chain connects TRBV7-2 to TRBJ1-2; no clear D. This CDR3 is built from 12 residues. The germline V gene encodes CDR1 SGHTA and CDR2 FQGNSA. Trimming left V 7 bases short and J 5 bases short, with 11 bases between. CDR3 DNA sequence: TGTGCCAGCAAGAGGGTAGGGTATGGCTACACCTTC. Protein sequence: CASKRVGYGYTF.

This clonotype was seen ten or more times. The V call is TRBV7-3, the J call TRBJ2-2; 8 bases map to TRBD1. This CDR3 contains 14 residues. Germline V gene sequence: CDR1 SGHTA, CDR2 FQGTGA. Trimming cost V 2 bases and J 6 bases; bases outside gene matches: 2. CDR3 nucleotide sequence: TGTGCCAGCAGCTTACAGGGGGCCTCCGGGGAGCTGTTTTTT. This translates into CASSLQGASGELFF.

The chain is built from TRBV2 and TRBJ2-7; 9 bases align to TRBD1. V shed 4 bases, J shed 3 bases, and the junction held 7 bases outside the gene matches. The CDR3 is made up of 15 amino acids. CDR1 SNHLY and CDR2 FYNNEI come from the germline V gene. CDR3 protein: CASSATGTGHYEQYF. The CDR3 nucleotides read TGTGCCAGCAGTGCGACCGGGACAGGGCACTACGAGCAGTACTTC.

About this clonotype itself: A much larger clone sits a single nucleotide away, making a read error possible. The genes are TRBV3-1 and TRBJ1-6; possibly TRBD1 for D (5 bases). The CDR3 is 15 amino acids. Germline lookup yields CDR1 LGHDT and CDR2 YNNKEL (reference sequence). Written as DNA, the CDR3 is TGTGCCAGCGGCCAAGAAGTAGGGGCTAATTCACCCCTCCACTTT. Its protein is CASGQEVGANSPLHF.

To note about this clonotype: Being one base from a much bigger clone, this may be a read error. The chain joins TRBV6-1 to TRBJ1-2; D perhaps matches TRBD1 (6 bases). Trimming stripped 5 bases from V and 0 bases from J, with 13 bases between. The CDR3 has 15 amino acids. Germline V gene data show CDR1 as MNHNS and CDR2 as SASEGT. The CDR3: CASSYRAEANYGYTF. The CDR3 bases are TGTGCCAGCAGTTACAGGGCAGAAGCTAACTATGGCTACACCTTC.

This clonotype was seen many times. V gene TRBV29-1 combines with J gene TRBJ1-1; a possible D gene is TRBD1 (5 bases). V was pared by 1 base and J by 4 bases, with 31 bases between. This CDR3 comprises 20 residues. Germline V lookup: CDR1 SQVTM, CDR2 ANQGSEA. CDR3 region: CSVEGGTGIFIKQEVTEAFF. The DNA for the CDR3 is TGCAGCGTTGAAGGAGGTACAGGAATTTTTATAAAGCAGGAAGTCACTGAAGCTTTCTTT.

The chain couples TRBV20-1 to TRBJ1-1; D is perhaps TRBD1 (5 bases). The germline V gene has CDR1 DFQATT and CDR2 SNEGSKA (reference sequence). V was clipped by 5 bases and J by 7 bases, with 14 bases between them. This CDR3 comprises 12 residues. CDR3 DNA sequence: TGCAGTGCTCAACCCAGGGCCGGTGAAGCTTTCTTT. Translation gives CSAQPRAGEAFF.

This clonotype was detected ten times or more. The rearrangement links TRBV7-2 to TRBJ2-5; 8 bases match TRBD2. The CDR3 is 14 amino acids. Trimming removed 7 bases from V and 5 bases from J; junction bases left unmatched: 9. Germline CDR1 is SGHTA and CDR2 is FQGNSA. The CDR3: CASTMTSEEETQYF. For the CDR3, the DNA is TGTGCCAGCACCATGACTAGCGAGGAGGAGACCCAGTACTTC.

This clonotype occurred many times. The chain carries TRBV20-1 and TRBJ2-2; no reliable D call. V lost 3 bases and J lost 1, with 12 bases in between. The CDR3 totals 15 residues. Germline V CDR1 and CDR2: DFQATT, SNEGSKA (reference sequence). For the CDR3, the DNA is TGCAGTGCTAGTCCCAGTCCGATGAACACCGGGGAGCTGTTTTTT. This translates into CSASPSPMNTGELFF.

At least ten counts were recorded for this clonotype. The chain carries TRBV7-3 and TRBJ2-7, with 7 bases that match TRBD2. The CDR3 runs 15 residues. Germline-derived CDR1 and CDR2 are SGHTA and FQGTGA. Trimming took 5 bases from V and 2 from J; bases not matched to a gene: 9. The CDR3 DNA sequence: TGTGCCAGCAGCCCGTCGGGGGGAATCCCCTACGAGCAGTACTTC. Amino acid sequence: CASSPSGGIPYEQYF.

This chain uses TRBV14 with TRBJ2-7; 16 bases are shared with TRBD2. The J call is in doubt because the DNA end fits TRBJ2-1 better. This CDR3 region has 17 residues. From germline, CDR1 is SGHDN and CDR2 FVKESK. The CDR3 DNA reads TGTGCCAGCAGCAATCGACGGGGACTAGCGGGAGGGTATGAGCAGTTCTTC. Encoded protein: CASSNRRGLAGGYEQFF.

On this clonotype itself: A much larger clone differs by one base, so this may be a read error. The chain carries TRBV4-1 and TRBJ1-2, with 10 nucleotides matching TRBD1. The CDR3 runs 14 residues. Germline CDR1 MGHRA, CDR2 YSYEKL. CDR3 sequence: CASSHRDRGPGCTF. As DNA, the CDR3 is TGCGCCAGCAGCCACCGAGACAGGGGGCCCGGCTGCACCTTC.

This clonotype was seen repeatedly, ten times or more. This chain links TRBV7-9 with TRBJ2-7, with D hard to call. CDR1 and CDR2 from the germline V gene are SEHNR and FQNEAQ (reference sequence). This CDR3 has 12 residues. V dropped 4 bases and J dropped 4 bases, with 8 bases sitting between them. The CDR3 sequence is CASSYGGYEQYF. DNA of the CDR3: TGTGCCAGCAGCTATGGTGGTTACGAGCAGTACTTC.

This clonotype appeared many times. The chain uses TRBV9 and TRBJ2-7; 11 positions match TRBD2. Per germline, CDR1 SGDLS and CDR2 YYNGEE. V was clipped by 1 base and J by 1 base; unmatched bases: 4. The CDR3 consists of 16 residues. CDR3 DNA sequence: TGTGCCAGCAGCGTACTAGCGGGAGGAAGATCCTACGAGCAGTACTTC. As protein: CASSVLAGGRSYEQYF.

This clonotype was counted only a few times. This chain uses TRBV11-1 with TRBJ2-2; TRBD2 matches 12 bases. V shed 5 bases and J 6 bases; nucleotides not matched to a gene: 13. Germline CDR1 is SGHAT and CDR2 is FQDESV (reference sequence). The CDR3 is made up of 18 amino acids. CDR3 sequence reads: CASSPQPLAGGPSGELFF. CDR3 sequence (DNA): TGTGCCAGCAGCCCCCAACCGCTAGCGGGAGGGCCCTCCGGGGAGCTGTTTTTT.

Remarks on this clonotype: This is likely a read error, given that the CDR3 carries no conserved phenylalanine or tryptophan at its end. CDR3 in DNA: TGTGCCATCATGGGGACAGTGAACACCAGGGAGCTGTTTCTT. It translates to CAIMGTVNTRELFL. This chain joins TRBV10-3 and TRBJ2-2; 7 bases agree with TRBD1. Germline CDR1 is ENHRY and CDR2 is SYGVKD. CDR3 size: 14 residues.

This clonotype occurred a few times. The V gene is TRBV5-1, the J gene TRBJ1-3; D uncertain. Deletions cut 0 bases from V and 0 bases from J, with 10 bases between. Germline CDR1 and CDR2: SGHRS and YFSETQ. The CDR3 totals 16 residues. The CDR3 region is CASSLARTSSGNTIYF. In DNA, the CDR3 is TGCGCCAGCAGCTTGGCCAGGACCTCCTCTGGAAACACCATATATTTT.

This clonotype has a count of ten or more. The CDR3 is CASSAGGTNNEQFF. In DNA form, the CDR3 reads TGTGCCAGCAGCGCTGGAGGGACTAACAATGAGCAGTTCTTC. The chain couples TRBV5-8 to TRBJ2-1; the match to TRBD2 covers 7 bases. The trim removed 4 bases at V and 5 bases at J, leaving 6 bases unmatched. This CDR3 is built from 14 residues. CDR1 and CDR2 from the germline V gene are SGHTS and YDEGEE.